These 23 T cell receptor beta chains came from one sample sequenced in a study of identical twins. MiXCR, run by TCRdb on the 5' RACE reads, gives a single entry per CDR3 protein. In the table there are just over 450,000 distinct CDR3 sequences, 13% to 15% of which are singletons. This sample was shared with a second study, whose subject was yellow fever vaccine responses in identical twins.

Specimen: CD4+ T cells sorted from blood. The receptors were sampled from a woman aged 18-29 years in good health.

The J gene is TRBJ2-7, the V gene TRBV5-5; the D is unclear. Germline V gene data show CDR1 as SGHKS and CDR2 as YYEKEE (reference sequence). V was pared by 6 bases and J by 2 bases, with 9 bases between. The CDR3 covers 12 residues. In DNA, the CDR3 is TGTGCCAGCAAATCCCCAGCCTACGAGCAGTACTTC. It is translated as CASKSPAYEQYF.

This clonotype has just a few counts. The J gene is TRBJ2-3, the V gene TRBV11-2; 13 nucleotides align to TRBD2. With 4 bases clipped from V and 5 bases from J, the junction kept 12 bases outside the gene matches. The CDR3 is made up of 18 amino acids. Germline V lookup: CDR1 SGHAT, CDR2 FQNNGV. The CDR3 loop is CASSSKKLAGGGGDTQYF. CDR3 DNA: TGTGCCAGCAGCTCGAAAAAACTAGCGGGAGGGGGGGGAGATACGCAGTATTTT.

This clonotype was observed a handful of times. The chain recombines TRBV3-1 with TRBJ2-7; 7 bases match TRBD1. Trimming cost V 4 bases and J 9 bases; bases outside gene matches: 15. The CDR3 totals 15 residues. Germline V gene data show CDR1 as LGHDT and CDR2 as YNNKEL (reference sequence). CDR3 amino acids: CASSPQEGARPGQYF. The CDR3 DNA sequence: TGTGCCAGCAGCCCACAAGAGGGGGCGAGGCCCGGGCAGTACTTC.

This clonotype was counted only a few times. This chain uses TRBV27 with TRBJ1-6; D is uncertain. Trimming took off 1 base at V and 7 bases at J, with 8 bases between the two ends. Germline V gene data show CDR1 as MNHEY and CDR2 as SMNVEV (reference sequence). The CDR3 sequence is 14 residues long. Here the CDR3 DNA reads TGTGCCAGCAGTTTATTGGCGGGGAATTCACCCCTCCACTTT. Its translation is CASSLLAGNSPLHF.

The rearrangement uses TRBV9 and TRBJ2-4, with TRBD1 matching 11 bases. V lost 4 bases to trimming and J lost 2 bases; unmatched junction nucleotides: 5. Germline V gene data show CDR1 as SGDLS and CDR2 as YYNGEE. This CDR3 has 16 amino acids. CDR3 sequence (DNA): TGTGCCAGCAGCCTCGGGACAGGGGGTACCAAAAACATTCAGTACTTC. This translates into CASSLGTGGTKNIQYF.

The CDR3: CASSLGGWGAFRETQYF. DNA of the CDR3: TGTGCCAGCAGCTTAGGTGGCTGGGGCGCGTTCCGTGAGACCCAGTACTTC. The chain employs TRBV11-3 and TRBJ2-5, with a weak D call TRBD1 (5 bases). The germline V and J ends were trimmed by 1 base and 5 bases, with 20 bases remaining between them. This CDR3 is built from 17 residues. Germline V gene data show CDR1 as SGHNT and CDR2 as YENEEA.

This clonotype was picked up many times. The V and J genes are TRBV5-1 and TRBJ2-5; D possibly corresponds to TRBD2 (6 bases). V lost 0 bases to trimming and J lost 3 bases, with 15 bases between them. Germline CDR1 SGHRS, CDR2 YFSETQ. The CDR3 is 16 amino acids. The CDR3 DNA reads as TGCGCCAGCAGCTTGGGAGATTTACTAGCAAAAGAGACCCAGTACTTC. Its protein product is CASSLGDLLAKETQYF.

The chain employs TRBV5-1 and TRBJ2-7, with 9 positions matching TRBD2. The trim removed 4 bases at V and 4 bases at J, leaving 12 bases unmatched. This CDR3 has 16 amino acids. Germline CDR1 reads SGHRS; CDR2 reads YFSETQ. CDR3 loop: CASSPEGRSGRYEQYF. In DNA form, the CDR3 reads TGCGCCAGCAGCCCGGAGGGACGTAGCGGGAGATACGAGCAGTACTTC.

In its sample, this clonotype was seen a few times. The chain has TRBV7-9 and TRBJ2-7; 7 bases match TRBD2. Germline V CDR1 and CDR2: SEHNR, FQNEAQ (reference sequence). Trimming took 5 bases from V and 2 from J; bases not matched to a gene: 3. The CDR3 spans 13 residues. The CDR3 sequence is CASSPLAPYEQYF. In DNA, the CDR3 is TGTGCCAGCAGCCCACTAGCGCCCTACGAGCAGTACTTC.

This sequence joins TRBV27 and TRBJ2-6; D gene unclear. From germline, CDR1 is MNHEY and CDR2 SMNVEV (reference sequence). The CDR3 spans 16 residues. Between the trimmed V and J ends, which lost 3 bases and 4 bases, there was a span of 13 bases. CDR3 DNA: TGTGCCAGCAGTTTCCGGGCCCTGGGGGGGGCCAACGTCCTGACTTTC. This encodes CASSFRALGGANVLTF.

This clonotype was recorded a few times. CDR3 amino acids: CSAPQRDRGGETQYF. CDR3 DNA sequence: TGCAGTGCTCCCCAACGGGACAGGGGAGGGGAGACCCAGTACTTC. The chain is built from TRBV20-1 and TRBJ2-5, with TRBD1 identical over 10 bases. The CDR3 loop spans 15 amino acids. Germline-derived CDR1 and CDR2 are DFQATT and SNEGSKA (reference sequence). The ends lost 5 bases at V and 5 bases at J; junction bases unmatched: 11.

In nucleotides, the CDR3 is TGTGCCAGCAGCTTGTACTCCGGGACAGTATACAATGAGCAGTTCTTC. Encoded protein: CASSLYSGTVYNEQFF. The chain links TRBV13 to TRBJ2-1; 7 bases are shared with TRBD1. Germline assignment: CDR1 PRHDT and CDR2 FYEKMQ (reference sequence). The junction had 9 bases not matched to a gene; V was cut back by 3 bases and J by 4 bases. This CDR3 has 16 residues. The full variable domain, rest sourced from reference TRBV13 and TRBJ2-1, is AAGVIQSPRHLIKEKRETATLKCYPIPRHDTVYWYQQGPGQDPQFLISFYEKMQSDKGSIPDRFSAQQFSDYHSELNMSSLELGDSALYFCASSLYSGTVYNEQFFGPGTRLTVL.

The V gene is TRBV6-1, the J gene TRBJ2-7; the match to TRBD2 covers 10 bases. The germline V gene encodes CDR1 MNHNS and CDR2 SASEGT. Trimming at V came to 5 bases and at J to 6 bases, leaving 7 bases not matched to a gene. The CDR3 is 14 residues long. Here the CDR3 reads CASSTGTSASEQYF. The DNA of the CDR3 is TGTGCCAGCAGTACCGGGACTAGCGCCTCCGAGCAGTACTTC.

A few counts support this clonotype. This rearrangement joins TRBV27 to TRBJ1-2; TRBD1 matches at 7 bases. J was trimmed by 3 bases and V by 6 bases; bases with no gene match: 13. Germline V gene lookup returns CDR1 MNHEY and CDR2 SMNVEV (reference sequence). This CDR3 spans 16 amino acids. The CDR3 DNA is TGTGCCAGCAGCTCGAACTTGAGGGGGCAGGACTATGGCTACACCTTC. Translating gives CASSSNLRGQDYGYTF.

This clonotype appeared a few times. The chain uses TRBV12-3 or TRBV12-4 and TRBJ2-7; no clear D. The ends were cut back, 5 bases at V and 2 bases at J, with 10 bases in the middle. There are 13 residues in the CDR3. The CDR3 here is CASSPGFAYEQYF. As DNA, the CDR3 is TGTGCCAGCAGTCCAGGATTTGCCTACGAGCAGTACTTC.

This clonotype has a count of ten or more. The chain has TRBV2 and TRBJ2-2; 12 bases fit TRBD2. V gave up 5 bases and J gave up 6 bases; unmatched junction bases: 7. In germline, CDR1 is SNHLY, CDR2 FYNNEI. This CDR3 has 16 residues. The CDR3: CASSLTSGSFSGELFF. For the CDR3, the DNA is TGTGCCAGCAGTCTGACTAGCGGGAGTTTTTCCGGGGAGCTGTTTTTT.

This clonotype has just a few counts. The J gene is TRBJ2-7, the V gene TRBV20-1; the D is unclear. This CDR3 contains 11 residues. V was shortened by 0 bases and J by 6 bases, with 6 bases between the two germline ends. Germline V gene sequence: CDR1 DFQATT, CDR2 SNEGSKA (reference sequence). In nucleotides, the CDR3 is TGCAGTGCTAGAGATGTCCCCGAGCAGTACTTC. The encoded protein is CSARDVPEQYF.

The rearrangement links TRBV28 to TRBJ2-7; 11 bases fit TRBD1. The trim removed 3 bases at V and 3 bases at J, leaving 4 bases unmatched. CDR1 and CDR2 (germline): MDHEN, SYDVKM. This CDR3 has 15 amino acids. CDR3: CASSFEGQGGYEQYF. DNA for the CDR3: TGTGCCAGCAGTTTTGAGGGACAGGGGGGCTACGAGCAGTACTTC.

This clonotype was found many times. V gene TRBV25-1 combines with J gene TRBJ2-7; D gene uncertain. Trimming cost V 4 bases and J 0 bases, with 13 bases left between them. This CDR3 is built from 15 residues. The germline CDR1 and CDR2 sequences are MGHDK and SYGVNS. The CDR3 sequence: CASSVKGQYSYEQYF. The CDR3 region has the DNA TGTGCCAGCAGTGTAAAGGGTCAGTACTCCTACGAGCAGTACTTC.

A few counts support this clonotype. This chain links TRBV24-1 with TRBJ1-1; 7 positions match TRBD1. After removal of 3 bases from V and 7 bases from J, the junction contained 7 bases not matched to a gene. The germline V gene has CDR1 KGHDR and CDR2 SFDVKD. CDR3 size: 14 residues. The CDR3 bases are TGTGCCACCAGTGATGGGACAGAAGCGCGTGAAGCTTTCTTT. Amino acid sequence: CATSDGTEAREAFF.

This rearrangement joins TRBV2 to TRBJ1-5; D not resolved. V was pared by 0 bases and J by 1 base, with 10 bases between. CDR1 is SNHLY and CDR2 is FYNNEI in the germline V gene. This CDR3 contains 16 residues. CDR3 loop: CASSEAVSWSNQPQHF. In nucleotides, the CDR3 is TGTGCCAGCAGTGAAGCGGTCAGCTGGAGCAATCAGCCCCAGCATTTT. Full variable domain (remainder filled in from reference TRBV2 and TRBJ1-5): EPEVTQTPSHQVTQMGQEVILRCVPISNHLYFYWYRQILGQKVEFLVSFYNNEISEKSEIFDDQFSVERPDGSNFTLKIRSTKLEDSAMYFCASSEAVSWSNQPQHFGDGTRLSIL.

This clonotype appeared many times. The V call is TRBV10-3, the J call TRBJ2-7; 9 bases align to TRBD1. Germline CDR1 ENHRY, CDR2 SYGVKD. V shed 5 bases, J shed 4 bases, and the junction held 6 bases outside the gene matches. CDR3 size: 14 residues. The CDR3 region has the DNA TGTGCCATCAGTCCGGGACAGGGTCAGTACGAGCAGTACTTC. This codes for CAISPGQGQYEQYF.

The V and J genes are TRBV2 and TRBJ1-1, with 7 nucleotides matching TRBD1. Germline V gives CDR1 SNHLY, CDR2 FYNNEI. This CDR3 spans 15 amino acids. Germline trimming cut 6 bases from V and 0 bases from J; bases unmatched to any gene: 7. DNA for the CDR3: TGTGCCAGCAGGGAACAGGGACAGCTGAACACTGAAGCTTTCTTT. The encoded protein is CASREQGQLNTEAFF.